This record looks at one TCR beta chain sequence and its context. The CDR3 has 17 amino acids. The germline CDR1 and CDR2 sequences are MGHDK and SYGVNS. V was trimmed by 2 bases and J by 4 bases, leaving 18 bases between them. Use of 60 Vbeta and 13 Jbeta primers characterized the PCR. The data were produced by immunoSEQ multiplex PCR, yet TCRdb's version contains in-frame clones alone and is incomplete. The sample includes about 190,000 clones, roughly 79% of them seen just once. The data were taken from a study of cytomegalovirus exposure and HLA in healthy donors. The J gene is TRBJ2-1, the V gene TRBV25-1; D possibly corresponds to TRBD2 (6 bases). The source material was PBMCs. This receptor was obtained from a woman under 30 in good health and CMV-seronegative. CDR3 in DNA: TGTGCCAGCAGTGAAACTCCCTGGCGGGGAAGTTACAATGAGCAGTTCTTC. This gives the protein CASSETPWRGSYNEQFF.